This entry lists 29 T cell receptor beta chains sequenced from one sample in a study of cytomegalovirus exposure and HLA in healthy donors (dated by TCRdb to the late 2010s). The library was built by means of the immunoSEQ multiplex PCR assay. A mixture of 60 forward primers for TCR Vbeta segments and 13 reverse primers for TCR Jbeta segments was used in the multiplex PCR. As stored in TCRdb, this immuneACCESS dataset retains in-frame rearrangements with V and J assigned. A fraction of the clones does not appear; measured against another copy, unresolved V genes explain less than half of the discrepancy, and the remainder lacks a known reason. Within this sample are under 150,000 clones, with roughly 79% of them counted one time only. The ten largest clonotypes hold around 1.8% of the sample. Sequencing was done on a sample of PBMCs. The receptors were sampled from a woman aged 45-59 years in good health and CMV-seronegative.

The chain recombines TRBV5-6 with TRBJ1-4; D may be TRBD1 (6 bases). CDR1 and CDR2 from the germline V gene are SGHDT and YYEEEE. The CDR3 is 14 residues long. The ends were cut back, 5 bases at V and 2 bases at J, with 10 bases in the middle. The CDR3 nucleotides read TGTGCCAGCAGTTCGACAGGTACTAATGAAAAACTGTTTTTT. Protein sequence: CASSSTGTNEKLFF.

V is TRBV6-4 and J is TRBJ1-1; D gene ambiguous. Germline V gene sequence: CDR1 MRHNA, CDR2 SNTAGT. The CDR3 is made up of 13 amino acids. The ends were cut back, 4 bases at V and 1 base at J, with 7 bases in the middle. For the CDR3, the DNA is TGTGCCAGCAGTGTCGAGAGGAACACTGAAGCTTTCTTT. Its translation is CASSVERNTEAFF.

The J gene is TRBJ1-2, the V gene TRBV20-1; the D is unclear. Germline CDR1 is DFQATT and CDR2 is SNEGSKA (reference sequence). Trimming left V 6 bases short and J 7 bases short, with 9 bases between. The CDR3 sequence is 10 residues long. CDR3 in DNA: TGCAGTGCAATTCCCTCTGGCTACACCTTC. Amino acids: CSAIPSGYTF.

This rearrangement joins TRBV19 to TRBJ2-3; TRBD2 aligns across 12 bases. Germline V gene lookup returns CDR1 LNHDA and CDR2 SQIVND (reference sequence). This CDR3 region has 16 residues. The V gene end was trimmed by 5 bases and the J gene end by 2 bases; junction bases not matched to a gene: 5. The CDR3 sequence: CASSPRTSGNTDTQYF. The CDR3 coding sequence is TGTGCCAGTAGTCCACGGACTAGCGGGAACACAGATACGCAGTATTTT.

This clone was counted only a few times. This chain joins TRBV19 and TRBJ1-5, with D perhaps matching TRBD1 (6 bases). CDR1 is LNHDA, CDR2 SQIVND, per germline (reference sequence). This CDR3 region has 15 residues. The CDR3 region has the DNA TGTGCTTCGCTAGGACAGCCATATAGCAATCAGCCCCAGCATTTT. This encodes CASLGQPYSNQPQHF.

The J gene is TRBJ1-1, the V gene TRBV6-5; 7 nucleotides align to TRBD1. Trimming took 5 bases from V and 8 from J; bases not matched to a gene: 2. From germline, CDR1 is MNHEY and CDR2 SVGAGI. The CDR3 contains 11 residues. This CDR3 is CASSRDSEAFF. The CDR3 region has the DNA TGTGCCAGCAGTCGGGACAGCGAAGCTTTCTTT.

Only a few counts were recorded for this clone. The chain uses TRBV19 and TRBJ2-5, with D possibly matching TRBD2 (7 bases). Germline assignment: CDR1 LNHDA and CDR2 SQIVND (reference sequence). The CDR3 totals 14 residues. V was trimmed by 6 bases and J by 1 base, leaving 12 bases between them. The chain's CDR3 is CASRAGGPQETQYF. CDR3 nucleotides: TGTGCCAGTAGGGCCGGGGGGCCCCAAGAGACCCAGTACTTC.

The rearrangement uses TRBV27 and TRBJ2-3; D unresolved. CDR1 MNHEY and CDR2 SMNVEV come from the germline V gene (reference sequence). The CDR3 spans 13 residues. Trimming took off 1 base at V and 4 bases at J, with 6 bases between the two ends. In DNA form, the CDR3 reads TGTGCCAGCAGTTTATATAGAGCAGATACGCAGTATTTT. The encoded protein is CASSLYRADTQYF.

The J gene is TRBJ1-6, the V gene TRBV7-9; D call uncertain. The CDR3 covers 14 residues. V dropped 3 bases and J dropped 7 bases, with 10 bases sitting between them. CDR1 is SEHNR and CDR2 is FQNEAQ in the germline V gene (reference sequence). This CDR3 reads CASSLRERNSPLHF. The CDR3 coding sequence is TGTGCCAGCAGCTTGAGAGAGAGGAATTCACCCCTCCACTTT.

There are a few counts of this clone. This chain uses TRBV19 with TRBJ2-3, with D tentatively TRBD2 (5 bases). V dropped 3 bases and J dropped 4 bases, with 20 bases sitting between them. The CDR3 runs 17 residues. Germline V gene sequence: CDR1 LNHDA, CDR2 SQIVND (reference sequence). In DNA, the CDR3 is TGTGCCAGTAGTATTGAGGGCTACCCCATGGGTTCAGATACGCAGTATTTT. It encodes CASSIEGYPMGSDTQYF.

V is TRBV28 and J is TRBJ1-1, with TRBD1 identical over 9 bases. CDR1 is MDHEN, CDR2 SYDVKM, per germline. Unmatched junction bases numbered 3, after V lost 3 bases and J lost 1 base. CDR3 length: 15 residues. The CDR3 loop reads CASSFHRGQNTEAFF. In nucleotides, the CDR3 is TGTGCCAGCAGTTTCCACAGGGGGCAGAACACTGAAGCTTTCTTT.

This chain joins TRBV28 and TRBJ2-2, with TRBD1 identical over 7 bases. This CDR3 has 12 amino acids. Germline assignment: CDR1 MDHEN and CDR2 SYDVKM. The junction had 5 bases not matched to a gene; V was cut back by 6 bases and J by 10 bases. The CDR3 region is CASRGQGVELFF. CDR3 nucleotides: TGTGCCAGCAGGGGCCAGGGGGTGGAGCTGTTTTTT. Combining the CDR3 with reference TRBV28 and TRBJ2-2 gives the whole variable domain DVKVTQSSRYLVKRTGEKVFLECVQDMDHENMFWYRQDPGLGLRLIYFSYDVKMKEKGDIPEGYSVSREKKERFSLILESASTNQTSMYLCASRGQGVELFFGEGSRLTVL.

On this clone itself: An end of the junction does not agree with germline; a read error may underlie this. The V call is TRBV2, the J call TRBJ1-5, with 7 bases that match TRBD1. Germline CDR1 reads SNHLY; CDR2 reads FYNNEI. The CDR3 spans 14 residues. The CDR3 protein is CASRDRFGNQPQNF. The CDR3 nucleotides read TGTGCCAGCAGGGACAGGTTTGGCAATCAGCCCCAGAATTTT.

The DNA of the CDR3 is TGTGCCTGGAGTGCCAATCTCCCCGGTCAGCCCCAGCATTTT. Translation gives CAWSANLPGQPQHF. The J gene is TRBJ1-5, the V gene TRBV30; D is unclear. V was cut by 1 base and J by 6 bases, with 13 bases left in between. Germline CDR1 reads GTSNPN; CDR2 reads SVGIG (reference sequence). The CDR3 length is 14 residues.

The chain has TRBV5-1 and TRBJ1-2; no clear D gene. This CDR3 comprises 16 residues. Trimming cost V 2 bases and J 0 bases, with 14 bases left between them. Germline assignment: CDR1 SGHRS and CDR2 YFSETQ. The DNA for the CDR3 is TGCGCCAGCAGCTTAACACCCGGCGGATCTAACTATGGCTACACCTTC. Its translation is CASSLTPGGSNYGYTF.

The rearrangement joins TRBV11-3 to TRBJ2-5; 11 nucleotides agree with TRBD1. Losses at the gene ends were 5 bases for V and 3 bases for J; bases not matched to a gene: 5. The CDR3 runs to 15 residues. Germline V gene lookup returns CDR1 SGHNT and CDR2 YENEEA. This CDR3 is CASSVDRGRKETQYF. DNA of the CDR3: TGTGCCAGCAGCGTGGACAGGGGGCGCAAAGAGACCCAGTACTTC.

This clone was counted a few times. The chain recombines TRBV6-5 with TRBJ2-5, with a tentative D call TRBD1 (5 bases). This CDR3 spans 15 amino acids. Germline V lookup: CDR1 MNHEY, CDR2 SVGAGI. Trimming removed 7 bases from V and 5 bases from J, with 20 bases in between. The CDR3 is CASTQWVAGRETQYF. In nucleotides, the CDR3 is TGTGCCAGCACGCAGTGGGTGGCAGGGCGGGAGACCCAGTACTTC.

The chain employs TRBV7-2 and TRBJ2-3; TRBD1 aligns across 9 bases. CDR1 is SGHTA and CDR2 is FQGNSA in the germline V gene. V lost 5 bases to trimming and J lost 0 bases; unmatched junction nucleotides: 3. The CDR3 spans 15 residues. The CDR3 spells CASSRGQGSTDTQYF. CDR3 nucleotides: TGTGCCAGCAGCCGAGGACAGGGGAGCACAGATACGCAGTATTTT. Together with reference TRBV7-2 and TRBJ2-3, the CDR3 gives the full variable domain: GAGVSQSPSNKVTEKGKDVELRCDPISGHTALYWYRQSLGQGLEFLIYFQGNSAPDKSGLPSDRFSAERTGGSVSTLTIQRTQQEDSAVYLCASSRGQGSTDTQYFGPGTRLTVL.

This rearrangement joins TRBV19 to TRBJ2-1; the D gene is possibly TRBD2 (5 bases). Looked up from germline, CDR1 is LNHDA and CDR2 is SQIVND (reference sequence). V lost 1 base and J lost 7, with 8 bases in between. CDR3 length: 13 residues. The CDR3 bases are TGTGCCAGTAGTATAGTAACTAGTAATGAGCAGTTCTTC. Its translation is CASSIVTSNEQFF.

The chain couples TRBV7-8 to TRBJ2-1, with a tentative D call TRBD2 (7 bases). Trimming removed 2 bases at V and 1 base at J, with 9 bases between. The CDR3 runs to 15 residues. CDR1 SGHVS and CDR2 FQNEAQ come from the germline V gene. This CDR3 reads CASSLSGTSYNEQFF. CDR3 coding DNA: TGTGCCAGCAGCTTAAGCGGGACATCCTACAATGAGCAGTTCTTC. Full variable domain (outside the CDR3, taken from reference TRBV7-8 and TRBJ2-1): GAGVSQSPRYKVAKRGQDVALRCDPISGHVSLFWYQQALGQGPEFLTYFQNEAQLDKSGLPSDRFFAERPEGSVSTLKIQRTQQEDSAVYLCASSLSGTSYNEQFFGPGTRLTVL.

This rearrangement joins TRBV4-3 to TRBJ2-1; 10 nucleotides line up with TRBD2. The V gene end was trimmed by 4 bases and the J gene end by 1 base; junction bases not matched to a gene: 19. This CDR3 region has 21 residues. CDR1 is LGHNA and CDR2 is YSLEER in the germline V gene. Here the CDR3 reads CASSRASPGSGRGRSYNEQFF. CDR3 coding DNA: TGCGCCAGCAGCCGCGCCTCCCCGGGGAGCGGGAGGGGTCGGTCCTACAATGAGCAGTTCTTC.

The V call is TRBV6-1, the J call TRBJ2-7, with 7 bases matching TRBD1. The CDR3 runs to 12 residues. The J segment lost 2 bases and the V segment lost 6 bases, leaving 1 base of the junction unmatched. CDR1 is MNHNS and CDR2 is SASEGT in the germline V gene. The CDR3 is CASRQGPYEQYV. DNA of the CDR3: TGTGCCAGCAGACAGGGGCCCTACGAGCAGTACGTC.

On this clone: One junction end does not reproduce the germline sequence, and a read error may be involved. The chain links TRBV7-7 to TRBJ2-1, with TRBD2 identical over 11 bases. The V gene's germline CDR1 is SSHAT and CDR2 FNYEAQ (reference sequence). The CDR3 sequence is 16 residues long. The CDR3 here is CASSRIAGGPYNEQFF. The CDR3 DNA reads TGTGCTAGCAGCCGCATAGCGGGAGGGCCTTACAATGAGCAGTTCTTC.

V and J are TRBV5-4 and TRBJ1-5, with unresolved D. V lost 4 bases to trimming and J lost 6 bases, with 11 bases between them. This CDR3 is built from 13 residues. Germline values: CDR1 SGHNT, CDR2 YYREEE (reference sequence). The CDR3 protein is CASSLEDTQPQHF. CDR3 coding DNA: TGTGCCAGCAGCCTCGAAGACACTCAGCCCCAGCATTTT.

The chain recombines TRBV5-4 with TRBJ2-5; the match to TRBD2 covers 14 bases. V lost 1 base, J lost 4 bases, and 6 bases stayed unmatched. The germline CDR1 and CDR2 sequences are SGHNT and YYREEE (reference sequence). The length of the CDR3 is 17 residues. DNA of the CDR3: TGTGCCAGCAGCTTGCCGACTAGCGGGAGGGCAGGAGAGACCCAGTACTTC. It specifies CASSLPTSGRAGETQYF.

The chain uses TRBV11-3 and TRBJ1-1; no clear D gene. The CDR3 sequence is 14 residues long. Trimming pared 0 bases from V and 7 bases from J, leaving 12 bases between. CDR1 and CDR2 from the germline V gene are SGHNT and YENEEA. CDR3 sequence (DNA): TGTGCCAGCAGCTTAGATCGCGCGGCCCGTGAAGCTTTCTTT. It codes for CASSLDRAAREAFF.

The chain is built from TRBV7-2 and TRBJ1-2; 7 positions match TRBD1. CDR3 length: 16 residues. Germline assignment: CDR1 SGHTA and CDR2 FQGNSA. V dropped 5 bases and J dropped 2; count of bases not matched to a gene: 11. The CDR3 reads CASSLTVKQGNYGYTF. The CDR3 region has the DNA TGTGCCAGCAGCCTCACGGTAAAACAGGGGAACTATGGCTACACCTTC.

This clone appeared once. This chain's CDR3 is CASSLPGTQYF. In DNA form, the CDR3 reads TGTGCCAGCAGCCTACCCGGTACGCAGTATTTT. The V and J genes are TRBV7-8 and TRBJ2-3; unclear D gene. Trimming stripped 5 bases from V and 8 bases from J, with 8 bases between. This CDR3 has 11 amino acids. Germline loops: CDR1 SGHVS, CDR2 FQNEAQ.

The chain combines TRBV2 with TRBJ2-4; D not resolved. The CDR3 sequence is 14 residues long. Trimming shortened V by 3 bases and J by 4 bases, and 10 bases separated the two germline ends. Germline V CDR1 and CDR2: SNHLY, FYNNEI. CDR3 sequence reads: CASSEGRLKNIQYF. CDR3 in DNA: TGTGCCAGCAGTGAGGGCCGATTGAAAAACATTCAGTACTTC.